The T cell receptor (beta chain) described here comes from a study of blood T cell repertoires in COVID-19. The junction had 5 bases not matched to a gene; V was cut back by 5 bases and J by 6 bases. Germline V CDR1 and CDR2: SEHNR, FQNEAQ (reference sequence). CDR3 length: 13 amino acids. TCRdb's copy holds only in-frame clones and misses some; the assay was immunoSEQ multiplex PCR. The sample carries about 140,000 clones, about four fifths recorded once. Input material: peripheral blood. The chain employs TRBV7-9 and TRBJ1-1, with 8 bases lining up with TRBD1. The sequence was collected from a man between 25 and 39 years old with COVID-19, enrolled during active disease. The CDR3 region is CASSRQGYAEAFF. The CDR3 DNA follows: TGTGCCAGCAGCCGACAGGGGTACGCTGAAGCTTTCTTT.